A selection of T cell receptor beta chains follows, all from one sample in a study of OX40 agonist ivuxolimab in advanced cancers. Repertoires were generated with immunoSEQ multiplex PCR, while TCRdb's copy carries only in-frame clones and drops some. The sample records approximately 80,000 clones, about nine tenths being singletons. Source: CD4+ or CD8+ T cells sorted from blood, taken in a trial of the OX40 agonist ivuxolimab. All receptors come from an adult with an advanced solid tumor such as melanoma, head and neck, liver or kidney cancer. CDR3s include the opening cysteine and the closing phenylalanine or tryptophan. A D gene is named only where the DNA matches it firmly. Size values are once, few and many counts, or a class for expanded clones, and some rows have none.

V	J	size	D	CDR3	DNA
TRBV19	TRBJ1-5	-	-	CASSIYRDNNQPQHF	TGTGCCAGTAGTATATACCGGGACAATAATCAGCCCCAGCATTTT
TRBV4-1	TRBJ2-3	once	-	CASSQRSSTDTQYF	TGCGCCAGCAGCCAACGCTCTAGCACAGATACGCAGTATTTT
TRBV28	TRBJ2-1	-	-	CASSLAGRSPQFF	TGTGCCAGCAGTTTAGCTGGACGGTCCCCCCAGTTCTTC
TRBV9	TRBJ2-7	-	-	CASSGQNMDNRQYF	TGTGCCAGCAGCGGGCAGAATATGGACAATCGGCAGTACTTC
TRBV15	TRBJ2-5	-	-	CATSREPHYQETQYF	TGTGCCACCAGCAGAGAACCCCATTACCAAGAGACCCAGTACTTC
TRBV19	TRBJ2-5	-	-	CASSVVSQETQYF	TGTGCCAGTAGTGTTGTTTCACAAGAGACCCAGTACTTC
TRBV6-1	TRBJ2-7	-	-	CATRSGSEQYF	TGTGCCACCAGGTCAGGTTCCGAGCAGTACTTC
TRBV7-8	TRBJ2-3	-	TRBD2	CASSLPPGLAGGLTQYF	TGTGCCAGCAGCTTACCTCCGGGACTAGCGGGAGGACTTACGCAGTATTTT
TRBV5-1	TRBJ2-7	-	TRBD1	CASSDGTALTYEQYF	TGCGCCAGCAGCGACGGGACAGCCTTGACCTACGAGCAGTACTTC
TRBV7-9	TRBJ2-2	-	-	CASSLAGDLRTGELFF	TGTGCCAGCAGCTTAGCTGGCGACTTAAGAACCGGGGAGCTGTTTTTT
TRBV7-2	TRBJ2-5	-	-	CASSQHGTATSSTQYF	TGTGCCAGCAGCCAGCATGGCACCGCGACTAGTTCTACCCAGTACTTC
TRBV5-5	TRBJ2-1	-	-	CASSSVGDTYNEQFF	TGTGCCAGCAGCTCGGTCGGGGACACCTACAATGAGCAGTTCTTC
TRBV5-5	TRBJ2-7	-	TRBD1	CASSSERNPGQGAYEQYF	TGTGCCAGCAGCTCCGAACGTAATCCGGGACAGGGGGCCTACGAGCAGTACTTC
TRBV6-1	TRBJ1-3	few	-	CASSEGGANSGNTIYF	TGTGCCAGCAGTGAAGGAGGGGCCAACTCTGGAAACACCATATATTTT
TRBV6-5	TRBJ2-3	-	-	CASRDGSTDTQYF	TGTGCCAGCCGGGACGGCAGCACAGATACGCAGTATTTT
TRBV27	TRBJ1-3	-	-	CASRRDSDSGNTIYF	TGTGCCAGCAGGAGGGACTCGGACTCTGGAAACACCATATATTTT
TRBV5-6	TRBJ1-6	-	-	CASSPWNSPLHF	TGTGCCAGCAGCCCCTGGAATTCACCCCTCCACTTT
TRBV7-9	TRBJ2-7	once	TRBD1	CASSPKGQTYEQYF	TGTGCCAGCAGCCCAAAGGGACAGACATACGAGCAGTACTTC
TRBV27	TRBJ2-1	-	TRBD2	CASSKLAGAYNEQFF	TGTGCCAGCAGTAAGCTAGCGGGAGCGTACAATGAGCAGTTCTTC
TRBV4-2	TRBJ1-5	-	TRBD1	CASSQVKAGTGGDQPQHF	TGTGCCAGCAGCCAAGTGAAAGCGGGGACAGGGGGCGATCAGCCCCAGCATTTT
TRBV5-4	TRBJ2-2	once	-	CASSWDTLNTGELFF	TGTGCCAGCAGCTGGGACACACTGAACACCGGGGAGCTGTTTTTT
TRBV11-3	TRBJ2-5	once	TRBD1	CASSLQGQDGTQYF	TGTGCCAGCAGCTTACAAGGACAGGACGGGACCCAGTACTTC
TRBV18	TRBJ2-7	-	-	CASSPGQVYEQYF	TGTGCCAGCTCACCAGGACAAGTCTACGAGCAGTACTTC
TRBV19	TRBJ2-1	-	-	CASSIGWRDNEQFF	TGTGCCAGTAGTATAGGCTGGCGGGACAATGAGCAGTTCTTC
TRBV2	TRBJ2-1	-	-	CASSMLAHSSYNEQFF	TGTGCCAGCAGTATGCTAGCGCACAGCTCCTACAATGAGCAGTTCTTC
TRBV6-5	TRBJ1-2	once	TRBD1	CASRTTGVANYGYTF	TGTGCCAGCAGGACTACAGGGGTTGCTAACTATGGCTACACCTTC
TRBV7-6	TRBJ2-5	-	TRBD2	CASSLYQAGARETQYF	TGTGCCAGCAGCTTATACCAAGCGGGAGCGCGTGAGACCCAGTACTTC
TRBV29-1	TRBJ2-7	-	TRBD1	CSVVGESDRGGIRSYEQYF	TGCAGCGTTGTGGGGGAGAGTGACAGGGGAGGAATAAGGTCCTACGAGCAGTACTTC
TRBV5-6	TRBJ2-5	-	-	CASSLRAGVGGETQYF	TGTGCCAGCAGCTTAAGAGCGGGTGTGGGGGGAGAGACCCAGTACTTC
TRBV11-2	TRBJ2-7	few	-	CASSLVQSTSSYEQYF	TGTGCCAGCAGCTTAGTTCAGTCAACAAGCTCCTACGAGCAGTACTTC
TRBV11-2	TRBJ2-7	-	-	CASSLARTYSYEQYF	TGTGCCAGCAGCCTGGCCCGGACTTATTCCTACGAGCAGTACTTC
TRBV5-1	TRBJ2-3	-	TRBD2	CASSLAGLAGGADTQYF	TGCGCCAGCAGCCTTGCGGGACTAGCGGGGGGGGCGGATACGCAGTATTTT
TRBV6-1	TRBJ1-1	few	-	CASSPSGTSNTEAFF	TGTGCCAGCAGCCCTTCCGGGACTTCGAACACTGAAGCTTTCTTT
TRBV7-9	TRBJ1-2	-	-	CASSLQDTPFYGYTF	TGTGCCAGCAGCTTACAGGACACTCCATTCTATGGCTACACCTTC
TRBV5-1	TRBJ2-7	-	-	CASSQIMAYEQYF	TGCGCCAGCAGCCAAATCATGGCCTACGAGCAGTACTTC
TRBV20-1	TRBJ1-2	once	-	CSAQGGYGYTF	TGCAGTGCTCAGGGTGGCTATGGCTACACCTTC
TRBV28	TRBJ1-5	-	-	CASSLAGSQPQHF	TGTGCCAGCAGCCTGGCGGGTAGCCAGCCCCAGCATTTT
TRBV7-8	TRBJ1-3	-	-	CASSLMNGGNTIYF	TGTGCCAGCAGCCTTATGAACGGTGGAAACACCATATATTTT
TRBV9	TRBJ2-3	-	TRBD2	CASSGGLAGGTDTQYF	TGTGCCAGCAGCGGCGGACTAGCGGGAGGAACAGATACGCAGTATTTT
TRBV15	TRBJ1-1	once	TRBD1	CATSRTGENTEAFF	TGTGCCACCTCCCGGACAGGGGAGAACACTGAAGCTTTCTTT
TRBV27	TRBJ1-4	-	-	CASSYGMTVANEKLFF	TGTGCCAGCAGTTATGGGATGACAGTCGCTAATGAAAAACTGTTTTTT
TRBV19	TRBJ2-7	-	TRBD1	CASSGTGRNEQYF	TGTGCCAGTAGCGGGACAGGGAGGAACGAGCAGTACTTC
TRBV14	TRBJ2-5	once	-	CASSQDPPGKETQYF	TGTGCCAGCAGCCAAGATCCGCCGGGTAAAGAGACCCAGTACTTC
TRBV7-2	TRBJ2-4	-	-	CASGRAGGDGIQYF	TGTGCCAGCGGAAGGGCAGGGGGGGATGGCATTCAGTACTTC
TRBV6-6	TRBJ1-4	once	-	CASSRAATNEKLFF	TGTGCCAGCAGCAGGGCGGCAACTAATGAAAAACTGTTTTTT
TRBV6-1	TRBJ1-2	-	-	CASSDSGSYGYTF	TGTGCCAGCAGTGATTCGGGCAGCTATGGCTACACCTTC
TRBV11-2	TRBJ2-7	-	-	CASSLVFYEQYF	TGTGCCAGCAGCTTAGTTTTCTACGAGCAGTACTTC
TRBV6-5	TRBJ1-1	-	-	CASTSDRNTEAFF	TGTGCCAGCACCTCAGACAGGAACACTGAAGCTTTCTTT
TRBV27	TRBJ1-6	-	-	CASSLRHNSPLHF	TGTGCCAGCAGTTTAAGACATAATTCACCCCTCCACTTT
TRBV9	TRBJ1-5	-	-	CASSVGGYSNQPQHF	TGTGCCAGCAGCGTAGGAGGGTATAGCAATCAGCCCCAGCATTTT
TRBV4-3	TRBJ1-2	-	-	CASSQGDSKAYGYTF	TGCGCCAGCAGCCAAGGCGACAGCAAAGCCTATGGCTACACCTTC
TRBV12-5	TRBJ1-1	-	-	CASVLRTEAFF	TGTGCTAGTGTTTTGCGGACTGAAGCTTTCTTT
TRBV11-1	TRBJ1-1	-	TRBD1	CASSRPQTGVNTEAFF	TGTGCCAGCAGCCGCCCACAGACAGGGGTGAACACTGAAGCTTTCTTT
TRBV28	TRBJ1-1	-	-	CASSPPRGRTEAFF	TGTGCCAGCAGTCCCCCCAGGGGACGGACTGAAGCTTTCTTT
TRBV29-1	TRBJ2-3	-	TRBD2	CSVARELYTQYF	TGCAGCGTTGCGCGGGAGCTATATACGCAGTATTTT
TRBV21-1	TRBJ2-7	-	-	CASSKGWLAGDEQYF	TGTGCCAGCAGCAAAGGGTGGCTAGCGGGAGACGAGCAGTACTTC
TRBV28	TRBJ2-5	-	TRBD2	CASSLGGSTPETQYF	TGTGCCAGCAGTTTGGGCGGGAGCACCCCAGAGACCCAGTACTTC